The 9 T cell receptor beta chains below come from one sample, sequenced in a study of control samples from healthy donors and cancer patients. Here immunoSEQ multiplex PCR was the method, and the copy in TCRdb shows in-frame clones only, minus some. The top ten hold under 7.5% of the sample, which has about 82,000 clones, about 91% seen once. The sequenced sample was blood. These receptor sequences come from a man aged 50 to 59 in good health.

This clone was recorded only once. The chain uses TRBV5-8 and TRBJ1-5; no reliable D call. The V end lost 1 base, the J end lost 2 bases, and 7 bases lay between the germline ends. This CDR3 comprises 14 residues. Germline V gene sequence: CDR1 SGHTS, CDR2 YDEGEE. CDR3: CASSLWEGNQPQHF. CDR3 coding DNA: TGTGCCAGCAGCTTGTGGGAGGGCAATCAGCCCCAGCATTTT.

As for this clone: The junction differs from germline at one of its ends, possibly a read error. The CDR3 reads CASSLGQGVYNEQFF. The CDR3 bases are TGTGCTAGCAGCTTAGGACAGGGTGTCTACAATGAGCAGTTCTTC. The V call is TRBV7-7, the J call TRBJ2-1; 8 nucleotides agree with TRBD1. Germline V gene sequence: CDR1 SSHAT, CDR2 FNYEAQ (reference sequence). This CDR3 contains 15 residues.

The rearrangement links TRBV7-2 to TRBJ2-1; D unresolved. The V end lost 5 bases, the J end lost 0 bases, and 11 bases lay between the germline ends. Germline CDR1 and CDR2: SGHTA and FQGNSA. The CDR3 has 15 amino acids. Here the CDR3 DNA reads TGTGCCAGCAGCCCCTTAGCCCTCTCCTACAATGAGCAGTTCTTC. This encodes CASSPLALSYNEQFF. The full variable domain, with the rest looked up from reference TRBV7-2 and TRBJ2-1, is GAGVSQSPSNKVTEKGKDVELRCDPISGHTALYWYRQSLGQGLEFLIYFQGNSAPDKSGLPSDRFSAERTGGSVSTLTIQRTQQEDSAVYLCASSPLALSYNEQFFGPGTRLTVL.

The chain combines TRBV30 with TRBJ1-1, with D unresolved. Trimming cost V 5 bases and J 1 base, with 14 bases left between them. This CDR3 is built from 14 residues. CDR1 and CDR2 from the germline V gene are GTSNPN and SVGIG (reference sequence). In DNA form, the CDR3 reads TGTGCCTGGGGACTGGGGATCCCGAACACTGAAGCTTTCTTT. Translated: CAWGLGIPNTEAFF.

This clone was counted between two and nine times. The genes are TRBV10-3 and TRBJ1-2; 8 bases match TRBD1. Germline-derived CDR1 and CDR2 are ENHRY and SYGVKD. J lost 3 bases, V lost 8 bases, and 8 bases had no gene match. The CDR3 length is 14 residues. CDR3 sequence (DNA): TGTGCCATCCTAGTTTCGGACAGGGACTATGGCTACACCTTC. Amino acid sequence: CAILVSDRDYGYTF.

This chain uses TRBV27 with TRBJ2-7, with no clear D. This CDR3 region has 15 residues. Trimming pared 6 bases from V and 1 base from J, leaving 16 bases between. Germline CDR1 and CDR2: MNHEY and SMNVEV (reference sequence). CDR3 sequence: CASSLKRHASYEQYF. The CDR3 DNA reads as TGTGCCAGCAGCCTGAAGAGGCACGCTTCCTACGAGCAGTACTTC.

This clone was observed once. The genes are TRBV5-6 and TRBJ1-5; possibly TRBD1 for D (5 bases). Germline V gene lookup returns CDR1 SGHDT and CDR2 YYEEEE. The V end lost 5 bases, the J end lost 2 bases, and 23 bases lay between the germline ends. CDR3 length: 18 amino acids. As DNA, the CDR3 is TGTGCCAGCAGAACAGGAGCCAGATGGGTGGATCGCAATCAGCCCCAGCATTTT. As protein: CASRTGARWVDRNQPQHF.

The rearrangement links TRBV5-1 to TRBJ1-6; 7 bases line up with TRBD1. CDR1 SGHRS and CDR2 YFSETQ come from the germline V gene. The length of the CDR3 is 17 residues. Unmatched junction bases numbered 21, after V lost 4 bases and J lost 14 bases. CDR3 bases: TGCGCCAGCAGCCTTCGACAGGGTTCAAGTAGGGTTCAGACCCTCCACTTT. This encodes CASSLRQGSSRVQTLHF. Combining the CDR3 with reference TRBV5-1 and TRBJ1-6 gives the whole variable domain KAGVTQTPRYLIKTRGQQVTLSCSPISGHRSVSWYQQTPGQGLQFLFEYFSETQRNKGNFPGRFSGRQFSNSRSEMNVSTLELGDSALYLCASSLRQGSSRVQTLHFGNGTRLTVT.

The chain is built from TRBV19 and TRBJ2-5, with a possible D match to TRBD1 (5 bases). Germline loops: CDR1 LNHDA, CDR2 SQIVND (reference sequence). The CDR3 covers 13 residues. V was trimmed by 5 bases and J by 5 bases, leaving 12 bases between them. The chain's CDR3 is CASSSQGHETQYF. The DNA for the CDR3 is TGTGCCAGTAGTTCCCAGGGTCACGAGACCCAGTACTTC.